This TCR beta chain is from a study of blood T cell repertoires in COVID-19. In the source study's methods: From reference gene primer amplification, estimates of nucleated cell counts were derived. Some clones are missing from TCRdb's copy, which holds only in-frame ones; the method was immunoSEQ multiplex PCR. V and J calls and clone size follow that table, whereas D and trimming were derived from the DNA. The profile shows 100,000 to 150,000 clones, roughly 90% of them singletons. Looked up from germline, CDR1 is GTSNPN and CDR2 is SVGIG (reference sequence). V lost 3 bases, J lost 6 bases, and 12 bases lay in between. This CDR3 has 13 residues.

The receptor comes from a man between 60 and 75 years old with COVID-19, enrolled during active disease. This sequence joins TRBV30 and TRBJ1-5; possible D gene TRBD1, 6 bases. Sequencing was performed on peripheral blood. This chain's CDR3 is CAWSTGQFQPQHF. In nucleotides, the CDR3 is TGTGCCTGGAGCACCGGACAGTTTCAGCCCCAGCATTTT.